Here is one T cell receptor (beta chain) with its context. The antigen remains unidentified. Germline is not matched at one junction end, which may reflect a read error. 60 Vbeta and 13 Jbeta primers were used in PCR. Sequencing used immunoSEQ multiplex PCR; TCRdb keeps in-frame clones, though not all of them. The data show some 130,000 clones, approximately 80% seen once. The record originates from a study of cytomegalovirus exposure and HLA in healthy donors. Study results and caveats: Indistinguishable V segments, including TRBV6-2 and TRBV6-3, were excluded. Cytomegalovirus-associated TCR beta chains were listed, numbering over 150.

The V gene's germline CDR1 is LGHNA and CDR2 YNFKEQ. The CDR3 is made up of 16 amino acids. V usage is TRBV4-2 and J usage is TRBJ2-1, with D possibly matching TRBD2 (6 bases). The TCR originated in a man under 40 in good health and CMV-seronegative. Specimen: PBMCs. The CDR3 is CASSQASVNPYNGQFF. The CDR3 DNA reads as TGTGCCAGCAGCCAAGCTAGCGTGAACCCCTACAATGGGCAGTTCTTC.